This paragraph reports one TCR beta chain. The table came from immunoSEQ multiplex PCR; TCRdb's copy has only in-frame clones and leaves some out. The sample lists about 2,500 clones; over 70% were seen once. The sample belongs to a study of T cells after posttransplantation cyclophosphamide. This sequence originates from a man between 25 and 39 years old with a blood cancer, CMV-positive, and with a related stem cell donor. Sequencing was done on a sample of PBMCs.

CDR3 coding DNA: TGTGCCAGCAGTCCCTGGGGCCAATTGCCCGACAATGAGCAGTTCTTC. It yields the protein CASSPWGQLPDNEQFF. The rearrangement uses TRBV27 and TRBJ2-1; a possible D gene is TRBD1 (5 bases). The CDR3 has 16 residues. CDR1 and CDR2 from the germline V gene are MNHEY and SMNVEV (reference sequence). Trimming pared 5 bases from V and 5 bases from J, leaving 19 bases between.